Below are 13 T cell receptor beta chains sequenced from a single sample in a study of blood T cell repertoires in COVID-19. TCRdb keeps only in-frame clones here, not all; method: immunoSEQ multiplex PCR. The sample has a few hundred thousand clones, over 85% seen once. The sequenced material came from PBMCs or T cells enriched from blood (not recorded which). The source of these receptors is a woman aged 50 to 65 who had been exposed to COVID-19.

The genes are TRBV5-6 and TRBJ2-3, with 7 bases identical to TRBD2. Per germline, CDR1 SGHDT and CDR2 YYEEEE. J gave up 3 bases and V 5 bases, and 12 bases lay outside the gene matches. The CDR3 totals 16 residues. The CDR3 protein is CASSPMSTGGTDTQYF. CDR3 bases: TGTGCCAGCAGTCCTATGTCCACCGGGGGGACAGATACGCAGTATTTT. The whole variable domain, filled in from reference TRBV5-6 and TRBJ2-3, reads DAGVTQSPTHLIKTRGQQVTLRCSPKSGHDTVSWYQQALGQGPQFIFQYYEEEERQRGNFPDRFSGHQFPNYSSELNVNALLLGDSALYLCASSPMSTGGTDTQYFGPGTRLTVL.

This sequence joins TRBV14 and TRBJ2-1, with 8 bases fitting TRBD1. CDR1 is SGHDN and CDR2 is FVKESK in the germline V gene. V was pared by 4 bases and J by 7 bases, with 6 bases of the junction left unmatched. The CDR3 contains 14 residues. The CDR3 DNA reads TGTGCCAGCAGCCCCGGGACAGGCCGGAATGAGCAGTTCTTC. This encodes CASSPGTGRNEQFF.

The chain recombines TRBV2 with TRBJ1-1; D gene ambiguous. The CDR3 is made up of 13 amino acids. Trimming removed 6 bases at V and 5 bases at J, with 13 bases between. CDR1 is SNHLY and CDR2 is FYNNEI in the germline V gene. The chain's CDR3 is CASRSQGRTEAFF. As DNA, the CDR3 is TGTGCCAGCAGGTCGCAAGGGAGAACTGAAGCTTTCTTT.

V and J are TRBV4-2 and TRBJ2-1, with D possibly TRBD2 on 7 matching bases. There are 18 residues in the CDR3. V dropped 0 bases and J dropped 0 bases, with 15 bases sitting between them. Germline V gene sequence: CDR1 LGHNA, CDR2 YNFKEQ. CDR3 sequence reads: CASSQEGRGGLSYNEQFF. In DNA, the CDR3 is TGTGCCAGCAGCCAAGAGGGTCGCGGGGGCCTCTCCTACAATGAGCAGTTCTTC.

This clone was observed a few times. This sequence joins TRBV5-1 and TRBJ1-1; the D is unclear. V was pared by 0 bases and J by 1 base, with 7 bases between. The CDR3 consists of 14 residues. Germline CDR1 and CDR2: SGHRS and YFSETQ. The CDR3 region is CASSLDGGNTEAFF. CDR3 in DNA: TGCGCCAGCAGCTTGGACGGCGGGAACACTGAAGCTTTCTTT.

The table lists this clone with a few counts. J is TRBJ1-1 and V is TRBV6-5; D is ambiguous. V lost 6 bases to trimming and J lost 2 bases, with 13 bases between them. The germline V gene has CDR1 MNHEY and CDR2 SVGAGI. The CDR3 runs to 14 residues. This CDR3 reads CASSPWRSNTEAFF. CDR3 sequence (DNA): TGTGCCAGCAGCCCCTGGAGGAGTAACACTGAAGCTTTCTTT.

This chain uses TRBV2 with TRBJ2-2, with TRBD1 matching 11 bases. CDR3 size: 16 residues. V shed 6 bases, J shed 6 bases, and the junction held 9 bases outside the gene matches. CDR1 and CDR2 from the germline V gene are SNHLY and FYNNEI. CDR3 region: CASRAPGQGVPGELFF. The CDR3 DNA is TGTGCCAGCAGGGCTCCGGGACAGGGGGTTCCCGGGGAGCTGTTTTTT.

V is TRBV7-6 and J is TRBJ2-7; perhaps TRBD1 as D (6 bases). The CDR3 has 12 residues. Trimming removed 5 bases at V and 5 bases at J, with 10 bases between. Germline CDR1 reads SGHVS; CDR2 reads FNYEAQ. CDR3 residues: CASSPGQNEQYF. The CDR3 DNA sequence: TGTGCCAGCAGCCCCGGACAGAACGAGCAGTACTTC.

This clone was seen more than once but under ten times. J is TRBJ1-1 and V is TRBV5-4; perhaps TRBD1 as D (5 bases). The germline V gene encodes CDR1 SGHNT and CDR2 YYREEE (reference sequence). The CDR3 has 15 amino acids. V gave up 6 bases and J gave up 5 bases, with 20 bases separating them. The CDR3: CASTQAGGAVTEAFF. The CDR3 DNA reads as TGTGCCAGCACCCAGGCGGGAGGGGCGGTGACTGAAGCTTTCTTT.

Here the CDR3 reads CASSQLKNTEAFF. The CDR3 DNA reads as TGTGCCAGCTCACAACTCAAGAACACTGAAGCTTTCTTT. The chain recombines TRBV18 with TRBJ1-1; D is unclear. The CDR3 is 13 amino acids. V was shortened by 4 bases and J by 1 base, with 7 bases between the two germline ends. From germline, CDR1 is KGHSH and CDR2 LQKENI.

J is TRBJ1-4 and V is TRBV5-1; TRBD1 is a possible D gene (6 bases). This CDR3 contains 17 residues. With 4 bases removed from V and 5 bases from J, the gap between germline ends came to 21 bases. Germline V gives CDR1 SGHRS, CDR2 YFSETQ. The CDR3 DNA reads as TGCGCCAGCAGCCCACTTGAAGGACAGCCAGAAAATGAAAAACTGTTTTTT. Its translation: CASSPLEGQPENEKLFF.

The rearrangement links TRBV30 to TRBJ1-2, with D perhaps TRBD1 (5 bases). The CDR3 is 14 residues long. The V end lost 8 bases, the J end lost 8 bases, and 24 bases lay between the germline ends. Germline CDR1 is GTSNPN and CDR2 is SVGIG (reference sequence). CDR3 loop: CALEVSGRGRGYTF. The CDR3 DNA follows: TGTGCCCTGGAGGTGTCAGGCCGGGGGAGAGGCTACACCTTC.

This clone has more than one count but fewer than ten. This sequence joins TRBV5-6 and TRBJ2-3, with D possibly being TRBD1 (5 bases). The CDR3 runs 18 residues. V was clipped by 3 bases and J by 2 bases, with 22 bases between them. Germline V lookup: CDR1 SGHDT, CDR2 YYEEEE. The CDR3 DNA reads TGTGCCAGCAGCTCAGAGCCTATCAGGGTCGGCTTCACAGATACGCAGTATTTT. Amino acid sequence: CASSSEPIRVGFTDTQYF. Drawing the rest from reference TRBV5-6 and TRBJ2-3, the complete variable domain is DAGVTQSPTHLIKTRGQQVTLRCSPKSGHDTVSWYQQALGQGPQFIFQYYEEEERQRGNFPDRFSGHQFPNYSSELNVNALLLGDSALYLCASSSEPIRVGFTDTQYFGPGTRLTVL.